This T cell receptor beta chain was documented in a study of blood T cell repertoires in COVID-19. Study context: Spain, Italy and the United States supplied samples that represented acute and convalescent COVID-19. Nucleic acid was either cDNA or gDNA, and it came from T cells, B-cell-depleted T cells, or PBMCs.

The CDR3 has 15 residues. V was shortened by 4 bases and J by 0 bases, with 12 bases between the two germline ends. From germline, CDR1 is SGHVS and CDR2 FQNEAQ. In the original processing: Quantification of nucleated cells was approximated via reference gene primer amplification. The data were produced by immunoSEQ multiplex PCR, yet TCRdb's version contains in-frame clones alone and is incomplete. That table furnishes V, J and clone size, whereas the DNA furnished D and trimming. The sample records about 160,000 clones, roughly 90% being singletons. V and J are TRBV7-8 and TRBJ1-1, with unresolved D. This receptor was identified in a woman aged 70-85 years with acute or convalescent COVID-19. Sequencing was performed on peripheral blood. The CDR3 is CASSYLAQMNTEAFF. CDR3 bases: TGTGCCAGCAGCTACCTAGCTCAGATGAACACTGAAGCTTTCTTT. Complete variable domain (other parts from reference TRBV7-8 and TRBJ1-1): GAGVSQSPRYKVAKRGQDVALRCDPISGHVSLFWYQQALGQGPEFLTYFQNEAQLDKSGLPSDRFFAERPEGSVSTLKIQRTQQEDSAVYLCASSYLAQMNTEAFFGQGTRLTVV.